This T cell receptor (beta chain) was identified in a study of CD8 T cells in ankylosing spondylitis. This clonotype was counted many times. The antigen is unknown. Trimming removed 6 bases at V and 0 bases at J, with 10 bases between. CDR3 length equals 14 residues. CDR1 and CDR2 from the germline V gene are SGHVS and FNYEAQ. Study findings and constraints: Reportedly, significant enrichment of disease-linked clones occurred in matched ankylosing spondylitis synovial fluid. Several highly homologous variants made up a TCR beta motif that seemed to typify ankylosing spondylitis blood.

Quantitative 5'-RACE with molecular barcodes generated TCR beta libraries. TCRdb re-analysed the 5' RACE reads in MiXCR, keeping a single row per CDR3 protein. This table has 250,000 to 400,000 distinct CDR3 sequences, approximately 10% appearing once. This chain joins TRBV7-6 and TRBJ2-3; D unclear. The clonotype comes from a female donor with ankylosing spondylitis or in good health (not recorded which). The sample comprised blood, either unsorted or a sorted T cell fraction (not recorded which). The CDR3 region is CASSSLDSTDTQYF. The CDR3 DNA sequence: TGTGCCAGCAGTTCTCTGGACAGCACAGATACGCAGTATTTT.